A single sample gave rise to the 19 T cell receptor beta chains below, sequenced in a study of pediatric ulcerative colitis. Profiling relied on immunoSEQ multiplex PCR, and the TCRdb table lists in-frame clones only, not all of them. The data contain some 25,000 clones, approximately 71% of them singletons. The rectum was sampled with one to two pinch biopsies at colonoscopy. Sequencing was performed on gut tissue. All receptors derive from a boy younger than 18 with severe ulcerative colitis.

The chain recombines TRBV11-1 with TRBJ2-1; 13 bases are a match to TRBD2. Germline trimming cut 4 bases from V and 6 bases from J; bases unmatched to any gene: 9. Germline CDR1 reads SGHAT; CDR2 reads FQDESV (reference sequence). CDR3 length: 17 residues. The CDR3 sequence: CASSWTSGSNRGNEQFF. The DNA of the CDR3 is TGTGCCAGCAGCTGGACTAGCGGGAGTAATAGGGGCAATGAGCAGTTCTTC.

The chain has TRBV7-6 and TRBJ1-3, with D hard to call. Per germline, CDR1 SGHVS and CDR2 FNYEAQ. Trimming left V 5 bases short and J 1 base short, with 9 bases between. This CDR3 comprises 14 residues. The CDR3 bases are TGTGCCAGCAGCGAAGGACCATCTGGAAACACCATATATTTT. Translation: CASSEGPSGNTIYF. Together with reference TRBV7-6 and TRBJ1-3, the CDR3 gives the full variable domain: GAGVSQSPRYKVTKRGQDVALRCDPISGHVSLYWYRQALGQGPEFLTYFNYEAQQDKSGLPNDRFSAERPEGSISTLTIQRTEQRDSAMYRCASSEGPSGNTIYFGEGSWLTVV.

This chain links TRBV7-9 with TRBJ2-7; 9 bases align to TRBD2. Trimming took 4 bases from V and 6 from J; bases not matched to a gene: 4. Germline values: CDR1 SEHNR, CDR2 FQNEAQ (reference sequence). This CDR3 is built from 13 residues. In nucleotides, the CDR3 is TGTGCCAGCAGCTCTGGACTAGCGACCGAGCAGTACTTC. Its protein is CASSSGLATEQYF.

The chain combines TRBV4-1 with TRBJ1-4; 9 bases align to TRBD1. The germline V gene has CDR1 MGHRA and CDR2 YSYEKL. After removal of 0 bases from V and 10 bases from J, the junction contained 9 bases not matched to a gene. The CDR3 length is 16 residues. CDR3 loop: CASSQDIGTGSPKLFF. DNA for the CDR3: TGCGCCAGCAGCCAAGATATCGGGACAGGGTCACCAAAACTGTTTTTT.

This clone is categorized as medium-sized. This chain connects TRBV7-6 to TRBJ2-7, with 11 bases identical to TRBD2. Germline trimming cut 4 bases from V and 1 base from J; bases unmatched to any gene: 6. The CDR3 length is 16 residues. Germline CDR1 reads SGHVS; CDR2 reads FNYEAQ. In DNA form, the CDR3 reads TGTGCCAGCAGCTCCTCCGGGACTAGCGGTTCCTACGAGCAGTACTTC. The encoded protein is CASSSSGTSGSYEQYF.

The chain links TRBV2 to TRBJ1-1, with a possible D match to TRBD1 (5 bases). CDR1 and CDR2 (germline): SNHLY, FYNNEI. Trimming stripped 8 bases from V and 0 bases from J, with 13 bases between. This CDR3 is 14 amino acids long. As DNA, the CDR3 is TGTGCCAGCTACGGGGGTTCGATGAACACTGAAGCTTTCTTT. Amino acids: CASYGGSMNTEAFF.

The chain carries TRBV6-6 and TRBJ2-7; D ambiguous. CDR1 and CDR2 from the germline V gene are MNHNY and SVGAGI (reference sequence). Trimming removed 0 bases from V and 5 bases from J, with 11 bases in between. The CDR3 consists of 14 residues. The CDR3 DNA sequence: TGTGCCAGCAGTTACTCGCCTACGGTCAACGAGCAGTACTTC. The encoded protein is CASSYSPTVNEQYF.

V and J are TRBV29-1 and TRBJ2-3, with 12 nucleotides matching TRBD2. CDR3 length: 13 residues. CDR1 SQVTM and CDR2 ANQGSEA come from the germline V gene. V dropped 7 bases and J dropped 6; count of bases not matched to a gene: 5. In nucleotides, the CDR3 is TGCAGCGCCCGACTAGCGGGAGCGGATACGCAGTATTTT. Amino acids: CSARLAGADTQYF.

This chain connects TRBV7-3 to TRBJ2-2; 7 bases are shared with TRBD1. V trimming: 2 bases; J trimming: 3 bases; junction bases outside the gene matches: 3. The CDR3 contains 15 residues. The V gene's germline CDR1 is SGHTA and CDR2 FQGTGA. The CDR3 reads CASSLQGTDTGELFF. In DNA form, the CDR3 reads TGTGCCAGCAGCTTACAAGGGACAGACACCGGGGAGCTGTTTTTT.

V gene TRBV29-1 combines with J gene TRBJ1-5; D gene unclear. In germline, CDR1 is SQVTM, CDR2 ANQGSEA. Trimming stripped 6 bases from V and 4 bases from J, with 7 bases between. The CDR3 extends over 11 amino acids. This CDR3 reads CSVWTNQPQHF. CDR3 in DNA: TGCAGCGTCTGGACGAATCAGCCCCAGCATTTT.

The chain combines TRBV30 with TRBJ2-1, with unresolved D. CDR1 and CDR2 from the germline V gene are GTSNPN and SVGIG (reference sequence). This CDR3 comprises 14 residues. The ends were cut back, 0 bases at V and 4 bases at J, with 10 bases in the middle. CDR3 region: CAWSVLLGYNEQFF. The CDR3 nucleotides read TGTGCCTGGAGTGTACTATTGGGATACAATGAGCAGTTCTTC.

This chain links TRBV25-1 with TRBJ2-1; 8 bases are shared with TRBD2. The CDR3 extends over 16 amino acids. CDR1 is MGHDK and CDR2 is SYGVNS in the germline V gene. The ends lost 3 bases at V and 3 bases at J; junction bases unmatched: 7. The CDR3 DNA reads as TGTGCCAGCAGTGACTCGGGGGGGGCAGTCTACAATGAGCAGTTCTTC. Translating gives CASSDSGGAVYNEQFF.

This clone has a single count. V gene TRBV5-4 combines with J gene TRBJ2-3, with 9 bases identical to TRBD2. The germline V gene has CDR1 SGHNT and CDR2 YYREEE (reference sequence). V trimming: 5 bases; J trimming: 1 base; junction bases outside the gene matches: 2. The CDR3 covers 14 residues. CDR3 nucleotides: TGTGCCAGCAGACCTAGCGGGGGCACAGATACGCAGTATTTT. It encodes CASRPSGGTDTQYF.

V is TRBV5-5 and J is TRBJ2-1; 10 nucleotides agree with TRBD2. V gave up 2 bases and J gave up 1 base; unmatched junction bases: 3. The germline CDR1 and CDR2 sequences are SGHKS and YYEKEE (reference sequence). The CDR3 runs to 16 residues. The CDR3 nucleotides read TGTGCCAGCAGCTTAGGACTAGCGGAATCCTACAATGAGCAGTTCTTC. Amino acids: CASSLGLAESYNEQFF.

This clone was seen once. V gene TRBV27 combines with J gene TRBJ2-1; D may match TRBD1 or TRBD2 (5 bases each). This CDR3 contains 16 residues. The V end was cut by 5 bases, the J end by 4 bases, with 18 bases between. CDR1 and CDR2 from the germline V gene are MNHEY and SMNVEV (reference sequence). The chain's CDR3 is CASSPTSGRIYNEQFF. The DNA of the CDR3 is TGTGCCAGCAGTCCTACCTCGGGACGGATATACAATGAGCAGTTCTTC.

This chain uses TRBV6-1 with TRBJ1-2; 7 nucleotides match TRBD1. V trimming: 11 bases; J trimming: 4 bases; junction bases outside the gene matches: 10. Germline lookup yields CDR1 MNHNS and CDR2 SASEGT. The CDR3 is 13 amino acids. CDR3 DNA: TGTGCCGGAGCTACAGGGGTGGGCTATGGCTACACCTTC. This gives the protein CAGATGVGYGYTF.

CDR3 DNA: TGTGCCAGCACATTCAGTAGGACCGTATCTGAAGCTTTCTTT. It is translated as CASTFSRTVSEAFF. This chain connects TRBV6-6 to TRBJ1-1; D gene unclear. V lost 7 bases to trimming and J lost 6 bases, with 18 bases between them. Germline V CDR1 and CDR2: MNHNY, SVGAGI (reference sequence). The CDR3 has 14 residues.

For the CDR3, the DNA is TGTGCCAGCAGCTCAGGGGAGAACGAGCAGTACTTC. Residues: CASSSGENEQYF. The rearrangement joins TRBV7-2 to TRBJ2-7; tentative D call: TRBD1 (6 bases). The germline V and J ends were trimmed by 4 bases and 5 bases, with 9 bases remaining between them. Germline V CDR1 and CDR2: SGHTA, FQGNSA. The length of the CDR3 is 12 residues.

This chain links TRBV7-5 with TRBJ2-1; TRBD2 was called by the table and not checked on the DNA. TRBV7-5 represents a pseudogene. This CDR3 comprises 16 residues. The CDR3, as DNA: TGTGCCAGAAGCTTACAAGTTAGCTCGGACTACAATGAGCAGTTCTTC. The encoded protein is CARSLQVSSDYNEQFF.